These 27 T cell receptor beta chains originate from one sample sequenced in a study of T cells in Graves' hyperthyroidism and ophthalmopathy. Researchers took RNA transcripts and amplified the TCR beta CDR3 regions from them. During a first-round RT-PCR of the TCR CDR3, the HTBI primer set was used. TCRdb itself ran the multiplex PCR reads through MiXCR, one entry per CDR3 protein. The data contain 500,000 to 800,000 distinct CDR3 sequences, roughly 46% of them singletons. Source material: peripheral blood or thyroid tissue (not recorded which). The receptors come from an adult man with Graves' disease, either hyperthyroidism or ophthalmopathy (not recorded which).

The chain is built from TRBV7-2 and TRBJ1-2; 8 bases line up with TRBD1. CDR3 length: 14 amino acids. CDR1 is SGHTA, CDR2 FQGNSA, per germline. V trimming: 3 bases; J trimming: 5 bases; junction bases outside the gene matches: 5. The CDR3 is CASSLTGDYYGYTF. The DNA for the CDR3 is TGTGCCAGCAGCTTGACAGGGGATTATTATGGCTACACCTTC.

The sample holds many counts of this clonotype. The chain links TRBV24-1 to TRBJ2-6; possible D gene TRBD2, 6 bases. CDR1 KGHDR and CDR2 SFDVKD come from the germline V gene. V was shortened by 3 bases and J by 3 bases, with 8 bases between the two germline ends. There are 15 residues in the CDR3. CDR3 residues: CATSDGGFGANVLTF. In nucleotides, the CDR3 is TGTGCCACCAGTGATGGAGGGTTTGGGGCCAACGTCCTGACTTTC.

There are a few counts of this clonotype. The rearrangement uses TRBV12-3 or TRBV12-4 and TRBJ1-2; possibly TRBD1 for D (5 bases). V gave up 3 bases and J gave up 8 bases, with 13 bases separating them. CDR3 length equals 13 residues. The CDR3 is CASSFRRGRGYTF. For the CDR3, the DNA is TGTGCCAGCAGTTTCAGGAGGGGAAGAGGCTACACCTTC.

Note on this clonotype: A much larger clone differs from this one at a single base, so this may be a read error. The chain joins TRBV20-1 to TRBJ1-6; TRBD1 aligns across 11 bases. Germline values: CDR1 DFQATT, CDR2 SNEGSKA (reference sequence). CDR3 length equals 15 residues. Trimming took 2 bases from V and 10 from J; bases not matched to a gene: 7. DNA of the CDR3: TGCAGTGCTAGACGGGGACAGGGGGTATGGTCACCCCTCCACTTT. Its protein is CSARRGQGVWSPLHF.

The chain is built from TRBV20-1 and TRBJ1-1, with a weak D call TRBD1 (6 bases). This CDR3 has 15 residues. The V end lost 5 bases, the J end lost 3 bases, and 19 bases lay between the germline ends. In germline, CDR1 is DFQATT, CDR2 SNEGSKA (reference sequence). CDR3: CSADRTVTGDTEAFF. The DNA of the CDR3 is TGCAGTGCTGATCGGACAGTGACTGGGGACACTGAAGCTTTCTTT.

J is TRBJ1-6 and V is TRBV7-8; D may be TRBD1 (5 bases). The CDR3 is 14 amino acids. The germline V and J ends were trimmed by 8 bases and 9 bases, with 17 bases remaining between them. CDR1 is SGHVS, CDR2 FQNEAQ, per germline. In DNA form, the CDR3 reads TGTGCCAGCTCCGTGGGGGGATATGGTTCACCCCTCCACTTT. Translating it yields CASSVGGYGSPLHF.

As to this clonotype: Being one base from a much bigger clone, this may be a read error. V and J are TRBV7-2 and TRBJ1-2; D unclear. CDR1 is SGHTA and CDR2 is FQGNSA in the germline V gene. V was cut by 3 bases and J by 6 bases, with 8 bases left in between. The CDR3 spans 12 residues. The CDR3 loop is CASSLVTHGYTF. In nucleotides, the CDR3 is TGTGCCAGCAGCTTGGTCACGCATGGCTACACCTTC.

The chain joins TRBV20-1 to TRBJ2-5, with 7 bases aligning to TRBD2. With V trimmed by 0 bases and J by 4 bases, 2 bases remained unmatched. The CDR3 is made up of 13 amino acids. Germline CDR1 DFQATT, CDR2 SNEGSKA (reference sequence). As DNA, the CDR3 is TGCAGTGCTAGAGAGGGGGGGGTAGAGACCCAGTACTTC. Protein: CSAREGGVETQYF.

This clonotype turned up a few times. Given a much more abundant clone one base away, this may be a read error. V is TRBV9 and J is TRBJ2-5; 8 nucleotides match TRBD1. Trimming removed 3 bases from V and 0 bases from J; junction bases left unmatched: 1. Germline lookup yields CDR1 SGDLS and CDR2 YYNGEE. This CDR3 has 14 residues. The chain's CDR3 is CASSGGQDQETQYF. In DNA form, the CDR3 reads TGTGCCAGCAGCGGGGGACAGGACCAAGAGACCCAGTACTTC.

A few counts support this clonotype. V gene TRBV9 combines with J gene TRBJ2-5; 10 positions agree with TRBD2. Germline V gene sequence: CDR1 SGDLS, CDR2 YYNGEE. This CDR3 comprises 17 residues. The V gene end was trimmed by 6 bases and the J gene end by 5 bases; junction bases not matched to a gene: 16. As DNA, the CDR3 is TGTGCCAGCACCTCTCGTGGGCTAGCGGGAGAAGGGGAGACCCAGTACTTC. Translation gives CASTSRGLAGEGETQYF. Using reference TRBV9 and TRBJ2-5 for the parts outside the CDR3, the full variable domain is DSGVTQTPKHLITATGQRVTLRCSPRSGDLSVYWYQQSLDQGLQFLIQYYNGEERAKGNILERFSAQQFPDLHSELNLSSLELGDSALYFCASTSRGLAGEGETQYFGPGTRLLVL.

This chain joins TRBV7-9 and TRBJ2-7; 10 bases are shared with TRBD1. The length of the CDR3 is 13 residues. Trimming removed 8 bases from V and 5 bases from J; junction bases left unmatched: 6. The germline V gene has CDR1 SEHNR and CDR2 FQNEAQ (reference sequence). The CDR3 loop is CASSRGQGDEQYF. Here the CDR3 DNA reads TGTGCCAGCTCACGAGGACAGGGGGACGAGCAGTACTTC.

This clonotype occurred a few times. The genes are TRBV12-3 or TRBV12-4 and TRBJ1-2; a possible D gene is TRBD1 (5 bases). There are 16 residues in the CDR3. The V end was cut by 5 bases, the J end by 4 bases, with 20 bases between. CDR3 amino acids: CASSAHTGQRAYGYTF. DNA of the CDR3: TGTGCCAGCAGTGCCCATACGGGGCAGAGGGCCTATGGCTACACCTTC.

This clonotype has a handful of counts. The chain employs TRBV5-6 and TRBJ1-3; TRBD1 matches at 7 bases. CDR1 is SGHDT and CDR2 is YYEEEE in the germline V gene. Trimming at V came to 4 bases and at J to 8 bases, leaving 6 bases not matched to a gene. This CDR3 is 13 amino acids long. The chain's CDR3 is CASSLDRWDTIYF. The CDR3 nucleotides are TGTGCCAGCAGCCTGGACAGGTGGGACACCATATATTTT.

CDR3 in DNA: TGCAGTGCTAGAGACAGGCTCACCGGGGAGCTGTTTTTT. Residues: CSARDRLTGELFF. The chain has TRBV20-1 and TRBJ2-2; D remains ambiguous. Germline V gene lookup returns CDR1 DFQATT and CDR2 SNEGSKA (reference sequence). The CDR3 has 13 amino acids. V was shortened by 0 bases and J by 4 bases, with 6 bases between the two germline ends.

In its sample, this clonotype was seen many times. The J gene is TRBJ2-6, the V gene TRBV2, with D possibly being TRBD1 (5 bases). The CDR3 is 15 amino acids. Germline CDR1 is SNHLY and CDR2 is FYNNEI. Trimming pared 4 bases from V and 2 bases from J, leaving 9 bases between. The chain's CDR3 is CASSGTNTGANVLTF. The CDR3, as DNA: TGTGCCAGCAGTGGGACAAATACTGGGGCCAACGTCCTGACTTTC.

This clonotype has only a few counts. The genes are TRBV2 and TRBJ1-5; D remains ambiguous. The CDR3 has 15 amino acids. Between the trimmed V and J ends, which lost 5 bases and 1 base, there was a span of 12 bases. Germline CDR1 is SNHLY and CDR2 is FYNNEI. The CDR3 nucleotides are TGTGCCAGCAGTTGGGGAGCGGAGAGCAATCAGCCCCAGCATTTT. Residues: CASSWGAESNQPQHF.

This clonotype was recorded at least ten times. The CDR3: CATSPGLYRANTEAFF. In DNA form, the CDR3 reads TGTGCCACCAGTCCCGGCCTTTACAGGGCTAACACTGAAGCTTTCTTT. This sequence joins TRBV15 and TRBJ1-1, with a weak D call TRBD1 (6 bases). Looked up from germline, CDR1 is LNHNV and CDR2 is YYDKDF (reference sequence). This CDR3 is built from 16 residues. Trimming left V 6 bases short and J 2 bases short, with 19 bases between.

The CDR3 DNA reads TGTGCCAGCAGTGGTGGGGACAGTGATCAGCCCCAGCATTTT. Translating gives CASSGGDSDQPQHF. The rearrangement links TRBV2 to TRBJ1-5; 7 nucleotides line up with TRBD1. V shed 4 bases and J 5 bases; nucleotides not matched to a gene: 5. The germline gives CDR1 SNHLY, CDR2 FYNNEI. This CDR3 region has 14 residues.

This clonotype occurred many times. The gene calls are TRBV19 and TRBJ1-5, with 9 bases identical to TRBD1. Germline CDR1 reads LNHDA; CDR2 reads SQIVND (reference sequence). This CDR3 is built from 15 residues. V lost 4 bases, J lost 6 bases, and 7 bases stayed unmatched. The CDR3 spells CASSTHRGPIQPQHF. The CDR3 DNA follows: TGTGCCAGTAGTACCCACAGGGGGCCAATTCAGCCCCAGCATTTT.

The V call is TRBV7-9, the J call TRBJ2-7; D may correspond to TRBD1 or TRBD2 (5 bases each). Germline loops: CDR1 SEHNR, CDR2 FQNEAQ (reference sequence). This CDR3 spans 14 amino acids. V was shortened by 5 bases and J by 3 bases, with 14 bases between the two germline ends. The CDR3 DNA reads as TGTGCCAGCAGCCACCGGGACCCGATCTACGAGCAGTACTTC. As protein: CASSHRDPIYEQYF.

The V call is TRBV12-3 or TRBV12-4, the J call TRBJ2-2; D not certain. This CDR3 spans 11 amino acids. The V end lost 4 bases, the J end lost 9 bases, and 6 bases lay between the germline ends. This CDR3 is CASSSDRELFF. CDR3 sequence (DNA): TGTGCCAGCAGTTCCGACAGGGAGCTGTTTTTT.

This chain connects TRBV19 to TRBJ1-5; tentatively, D is TRBD1 (6 bases). This CDR3 contains 19 residues. Germline-derived CDR1 and CDR2 are LNHDA and SQIVND (reference sequence). V shed 3 bases and J shed 1 base, with 22 bases lying between them. The DNA for the CDR3 is TGTGCCAGTAGTATTTCGTTGGACAGAGAAATCCCAAGCAATCAGCCCCAGCATTTT. Its protein is CASSISLDREIPSNQPQHF. Based on the CDR3 plus reference TRBV19 and TRBJ1-5, the full variable domain is DGGITQSPKYLFRKEGQNVTLSCEQNLNHDAMYWYRQDPGQGLRLIYYSQIVNDFQKGDIAEGYSVSREKKESFPLTVTSAQKNPTAFYLCASSISLDREIPSNQPQHFGDGTRLSIL.

This clonotype was seen more than once but under ten times. The gene calls are TRBV20-1 and TRBJ2-7; no reliable D call. V lost 3 bases, J lost 2 bases, and 8 bases lay in between. Germline V gene data show CDR1 as DFQATT and CDR2 as SNEGSKA (reference sequence). The CDR3 is 12 residues long. CDR3 residues: CSARGVAYEQYF. CDR3 nucleotides: TGCAGTGCTAGGGGCGTAGCCTACGAGCAGTACTTC.

The chain has TRBV25-1 and TRBJ2-5, with 8 nucleotides matching TRBD1. This CDR3 contains 16 residues. V was clipped by 4 bases and J by 5 bases; unmatched bases: 12. CDR1 and CDR2 (germline): MGHDK, SYGVNS. CDR3 coding DNA: TGTGCCAGCAGTGCGCCTCGACAGGGGTGGGAGGAGACCCAGTACTTC. This gives the protein CASSAPRQGWEETQYF.

Comments on this clonotype: Given the absence of the conserved phenylalanine or tryptophan at the CDR3 end, a read error is likely. V usage is TRBV29-1 and J usage is TRBJ1-3, with D possibly being TRBD1 (5 bases). Germline CDR1 and CDR2: SQVTM and ANQGSEA. V was pared by 3 bases and J by 2 bases, with 11 bases between. The CDR3 extends over 14 amino acids. CDR3 sequence: CSVDRTGPGNTIYL. The CDR3 region has the DNA TGCAGCGTTGACAGAACAGGTCCTGGAAACACCATATATCTT.

This chain uses TRBV7-2 with TRBJ2-5; a possible D gene is TRBD1 (6 bases). Trimming cost V 1 base and J 5 bases, with 14 bases left between them. This CDR3 spans 15 amino acids. The germline gives CDR1 SGHTA, CDR2 FQGNSA. Here the CDR3 reads CASSLVGHREETQYF. The CDR3 bases are TGTGCCAGCAGCTTAGTGGGACACCGAGAGGAGACCCAGTACTTC.

The chain carries TRBV18 and TRBJ2-7; perhaps TRBD2 as D (6 bases). The V end was cut by 3 bases, the J end by 3 bases, with 12 bases between. The CDR3 sequence is 14 residues long. Germline CDR1 KGHSH, CDR2 LQKENI. CDR3 DNA: TGTGCCAGCTCACCTGCGGGACTGCTCTACGAGCAGTACTTC. It is translated as CASSPAGLLYEQYF.